The clone carrying this TCR beta chain appeared once. Its antigen remains unidentified. The length of the CDR3 is 11 residues. Trimming left V 2 bases short and J 8 bases short, with 5 bases between. The germline V gene encodes CDR1 SGHRS and CDR2 YFSETQ. This sample is part of a study of CD8+ T cells in alopecia areata. Study-wide findings and caveats: Whether baseline CD8+ expansion is linked to response remains uncertain, given a single nonresponder. Normal scalp showed lower clonality than lesional scalp, especially alopecia totalis/universalis. Scalp clonality and expanded CD8+ clones among the top 100 were significantly decreased by tofacitinib.

Noted treatment: oral pan-JAK inhibitor, 5-10 mg twice daily. Alopecia areata patients had lesional scalp punch biopsies and peripheral blood taken from them. Extraction and reverse transcription of RNA yielded cDNA as the sequencing template. Repertoires were generated with immunoSEQ multiplex PCR, while TCRdb's copy carries only in-frame clones and drops some. The table shows about 300,000 clones, with roughly 64% occurring only once. The chain recombines TRBV5-1 with TRBJ2-1; D is unclear. This sequence was found in a human donor with alopecia areata. Material: CD4+ T cells sorted from blood, obtained at week 24, from a patient treated with tofacitinib. The CDR3 bases are TGCGCCAGCAGCTTCCGGGATGAGCAGTTCTTC. Encoded protein: CASSFRDEQFF.